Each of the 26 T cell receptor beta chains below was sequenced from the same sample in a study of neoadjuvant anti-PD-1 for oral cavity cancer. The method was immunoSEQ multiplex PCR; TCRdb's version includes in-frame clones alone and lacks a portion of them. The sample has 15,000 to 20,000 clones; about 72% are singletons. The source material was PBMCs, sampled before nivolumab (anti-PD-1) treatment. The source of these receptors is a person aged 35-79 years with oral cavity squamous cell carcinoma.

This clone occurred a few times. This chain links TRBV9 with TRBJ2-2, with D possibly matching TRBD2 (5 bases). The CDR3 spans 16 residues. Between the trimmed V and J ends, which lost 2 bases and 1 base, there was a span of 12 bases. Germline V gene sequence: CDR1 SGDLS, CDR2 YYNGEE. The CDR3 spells CASSVGLTGNTGELFF. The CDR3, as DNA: TGTGCCAGCAGCGTTGGACTCACTGGGAACACCGGGGAGCTGTTTTTT.

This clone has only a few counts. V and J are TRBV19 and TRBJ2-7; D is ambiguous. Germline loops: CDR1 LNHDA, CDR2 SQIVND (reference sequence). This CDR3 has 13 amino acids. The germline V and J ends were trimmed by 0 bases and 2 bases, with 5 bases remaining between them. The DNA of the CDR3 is TGTGCCAGTAGTATAGATCCCGCCTACGAGCAGTACTTC. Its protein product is CASSIDPAYEQYF. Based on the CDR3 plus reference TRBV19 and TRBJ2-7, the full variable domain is DGGITQSPKYLFRKEGQNVTLSCEQNLNHDAMYWYRQDPGQGLRLIYYSQIVNDFQKGDIAEGYSVSREKKESFPLTVTSAQKNPTAFYLCASSIDPAYEQYFGPGTRLTVT.

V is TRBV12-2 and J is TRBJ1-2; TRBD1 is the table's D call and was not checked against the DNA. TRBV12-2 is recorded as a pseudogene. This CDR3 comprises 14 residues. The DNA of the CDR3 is TGTGCAAGTCTAGTTCGTGACAGCAACTATGGCTACACCTTC. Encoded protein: CASLVRDSNYGYTF.

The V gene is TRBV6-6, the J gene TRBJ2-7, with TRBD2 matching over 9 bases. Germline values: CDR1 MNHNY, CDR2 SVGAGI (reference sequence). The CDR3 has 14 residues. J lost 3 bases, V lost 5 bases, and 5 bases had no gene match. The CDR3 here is CASSPWTSVYEQYF. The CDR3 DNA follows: TGTGCCAGCAGTCCCTGGACTAGCGTCTACGAGCAGTACTTC.

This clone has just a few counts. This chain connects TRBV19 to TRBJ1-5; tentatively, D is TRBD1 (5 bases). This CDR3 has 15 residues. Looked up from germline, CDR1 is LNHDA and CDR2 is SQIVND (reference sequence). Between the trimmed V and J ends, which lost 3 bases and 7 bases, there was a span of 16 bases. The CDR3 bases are TGTGCCAGTAGTATGGGTCAGGGCCCCGGGCAGCCCCAGCATTTT. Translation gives CASSMGQGPGQPQHF.

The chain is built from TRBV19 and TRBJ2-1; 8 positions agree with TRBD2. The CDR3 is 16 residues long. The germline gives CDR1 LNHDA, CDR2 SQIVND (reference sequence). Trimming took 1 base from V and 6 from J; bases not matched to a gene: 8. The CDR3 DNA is TGTGCCAGTAGTATAGTCGCGGGACTAGTTACCAATGAGCAGTTCTTC. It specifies CASSIVAGLVTNEQFF.

CDR3 residues: CASSLGTSGRVSYNEQFF. CDR3 DNA sequence: TGTGCCAGCAGCTTGGGGACTAGCGGGAGGGTCTCCTACAATGAGCAGTTCTTC. The rearrangement links TRBV5-4 to TRBJ2-1; TRBD2 matches at 15 bases. The CDR3 runs 18 residues. Germline V gene sequence: CDR1 SGHNT, CDR2 YYREEE (reference sequence). V lost 0 bases to trimming and J lost 0 bases; unmatched junction nucleotides: 1. The full variable domain, its missing parts supplied by reference TRBV5-4 and TRBJ2-1, is ETGVTQSPTHLIKTRGQQVTLRCSSQSGHNTVSWYQQALGQGPQFIFQYYREEENGRGNFPPRFSGLQFPNYSSELNVNALELDDSALYLCASSLGTSGRVSYNEQFFGPGTRLTVL.

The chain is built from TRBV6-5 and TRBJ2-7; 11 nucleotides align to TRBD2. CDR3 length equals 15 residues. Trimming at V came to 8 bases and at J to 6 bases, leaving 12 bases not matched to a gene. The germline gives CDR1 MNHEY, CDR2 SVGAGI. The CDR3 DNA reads TGTGCCAGCGCAGCAACTAGCGGGAGAGGGCTCGAGCAGTACTTC. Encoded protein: CASAATSGRGLEQYF.

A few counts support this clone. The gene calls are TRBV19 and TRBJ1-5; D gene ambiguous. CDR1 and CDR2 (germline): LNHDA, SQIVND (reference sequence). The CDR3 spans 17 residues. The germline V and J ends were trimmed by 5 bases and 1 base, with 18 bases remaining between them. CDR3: CASSPKIPGISNQPQHF. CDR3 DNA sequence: TGTGCCAGTAGTCCGAAAATACCGGGGATAAGCAATCAGCCCCAGCATTTT.

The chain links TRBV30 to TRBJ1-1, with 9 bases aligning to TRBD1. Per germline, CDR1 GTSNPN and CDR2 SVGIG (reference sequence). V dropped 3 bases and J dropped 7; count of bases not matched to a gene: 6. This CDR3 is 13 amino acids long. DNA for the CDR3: TGTGCCTGGAGAAGAACAGGGGGCAGTGAAGCTTTCTTT. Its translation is CAWRRTGGSEAFF.

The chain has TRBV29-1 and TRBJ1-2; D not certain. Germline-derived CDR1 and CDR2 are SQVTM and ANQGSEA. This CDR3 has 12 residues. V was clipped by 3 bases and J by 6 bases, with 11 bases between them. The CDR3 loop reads CSVEAEDDGYTF. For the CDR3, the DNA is TGCAGCGTTGAGGCGGAGGATGATGGCTACACCTTC.

The CDR3 DNA sequence: TGTGCCAGCAGCGGGCAGGGGCCCACAGATACGCAGTATTTT. Its translation is CASSGQGPTDTQYF. The chain uses TRBV7-3 and TRBJ2-3; possibly TRBD1 for D (6 bases). The CDR3 is made up of 14 amino acids. The germline V gene encodes CDR1 SGHTA and CDR2 FQGTGA. The germline V and J ends were trimmed by 5 bases and 2 bases, with 11 bases remaining between them.

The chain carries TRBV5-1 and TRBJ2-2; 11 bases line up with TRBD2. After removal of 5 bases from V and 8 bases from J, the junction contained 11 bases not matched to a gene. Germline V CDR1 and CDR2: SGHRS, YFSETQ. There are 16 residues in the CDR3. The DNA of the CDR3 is TGCGCCAGCAGTTCCGGACTAGCGGGCCTCGGAGGGGAGCTGTTTTTT. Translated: CASSSGLAGLGGELFF.

This chain's CDR3 is CASSLNAGGLSEQYF. DNA of the CDR3: TGTGCCAGCAGCTTAAATGCCGGAGGGCTATCCGAGCAGTACTTC. V gene TRBV7-6 combines with J gene TRBJ2-7; tentative D call: TRBD2 (6 bases). Trimming stripped 2 bases from V and 6 bases from J, with 17 bases between. Germline values: CDR1 SGHVS, CDR2 FNYEAQ. This CDR3 comprises 15 residues.

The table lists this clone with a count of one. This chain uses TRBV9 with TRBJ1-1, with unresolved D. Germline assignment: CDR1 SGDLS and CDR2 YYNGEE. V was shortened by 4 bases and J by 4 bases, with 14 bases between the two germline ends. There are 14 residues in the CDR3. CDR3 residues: CASSPDFKSTEAFF. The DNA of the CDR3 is TGTGCCAGCAGCCCCGATTTTAAATCCACTGAAGCTTTCTTT.

The CDR3 sequence is CASSETGSHVDEQYF. The CDR3 DNA is TGTGCCAGCAGTGAGACAGGGTCCCACGTCGACGAGCAGTACTTC. This chain connects TRBV2 to TRBJ2-7; 7 bases line up with TRBD1. Trimming cost V 3 bases and J 5 bases; bases outside gene matches: 10. This CDR3 is 15 amino acids long. Germline-derived CDR1 and CDR2 are SNHLY and FYNNEI.

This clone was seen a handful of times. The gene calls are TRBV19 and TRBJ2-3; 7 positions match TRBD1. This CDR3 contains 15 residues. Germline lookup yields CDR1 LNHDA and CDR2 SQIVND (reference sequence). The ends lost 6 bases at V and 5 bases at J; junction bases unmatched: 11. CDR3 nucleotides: TGTGCCAGTAGCGAAACGGGACAGACAGTAGATACGCAGTATTTT. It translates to CASSETGQTVDTQYF.

CDR3 DNA: TGTGCCTGGAGTGAGGCTCTGAGGCTAGCGGGAGGACGCGAGCAGTTCTTC. This gives the protein CAWSEALRLAGGREQFF. The V call is TRBV30, the J call TRBJ2-1; TRBD2 aligns across 11 bases. Losses at the gene ends were 1 base for V and 10 bases for J; bases not matched to a gene: 15. CDR1 is GTSNPN and CDR2 is SVGIG in the germline V gene (reference sequence). The CDR3 sequence is 17 residues long.

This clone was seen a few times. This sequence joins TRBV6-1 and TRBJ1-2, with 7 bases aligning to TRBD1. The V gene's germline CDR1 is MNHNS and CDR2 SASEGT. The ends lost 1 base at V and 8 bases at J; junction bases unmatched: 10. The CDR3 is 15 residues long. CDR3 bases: TGTGCCAGCAGTGAAGAGGAGGGGGCTGTCTTCGGCTACACCTTC. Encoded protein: CASSEEEGAVFGYTF.

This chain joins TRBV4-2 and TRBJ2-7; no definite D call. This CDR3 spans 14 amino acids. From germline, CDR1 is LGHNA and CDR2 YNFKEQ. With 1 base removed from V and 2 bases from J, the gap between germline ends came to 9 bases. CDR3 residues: CASSQGWTPYEQYF. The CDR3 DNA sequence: TGTGCCAGCAGCCAAGGCTGGACGCCCTACGAGCAGTACTTC.

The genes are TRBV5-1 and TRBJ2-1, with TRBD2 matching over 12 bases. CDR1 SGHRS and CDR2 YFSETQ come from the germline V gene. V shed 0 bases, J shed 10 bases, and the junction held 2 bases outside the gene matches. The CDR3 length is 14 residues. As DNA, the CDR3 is TGCGCCAGCAGCTTGGGACTAGCGGGAGAAGAGCAGTTCTTC. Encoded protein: CASSLGLAGEEQFF.

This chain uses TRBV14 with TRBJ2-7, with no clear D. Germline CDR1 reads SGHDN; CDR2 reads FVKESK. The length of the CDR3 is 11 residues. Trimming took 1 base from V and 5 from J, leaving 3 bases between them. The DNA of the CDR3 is TGTGCCAGCAGCCAAGCACACGAGCAGTACTTC. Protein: CASSQAHEQYF.

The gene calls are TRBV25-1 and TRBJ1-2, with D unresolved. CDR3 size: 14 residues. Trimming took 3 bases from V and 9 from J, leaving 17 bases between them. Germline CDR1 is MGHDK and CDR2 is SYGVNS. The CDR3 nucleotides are TGTGCCAGCAGTGAGTCGGCCCTTTCCGTTAGCTACACCTTC. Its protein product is CASSESALSVSYTF.

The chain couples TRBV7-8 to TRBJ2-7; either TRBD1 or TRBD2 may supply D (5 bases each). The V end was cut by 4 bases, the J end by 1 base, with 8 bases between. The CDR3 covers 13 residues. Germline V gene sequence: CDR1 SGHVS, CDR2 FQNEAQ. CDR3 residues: CASSYGASYEQYF. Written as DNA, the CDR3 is TGTGCCAGCAGCTACGGGGCTTCCTACGAGCAGTACTTC.

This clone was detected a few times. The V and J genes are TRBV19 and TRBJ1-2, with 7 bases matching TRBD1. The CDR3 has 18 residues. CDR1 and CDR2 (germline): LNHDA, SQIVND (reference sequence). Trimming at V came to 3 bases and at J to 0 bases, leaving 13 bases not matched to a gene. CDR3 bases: TGTGCCAGTAGTATCCCCGGGACAGCTGTTCTAGCTAACTATGGCTACACCTTC. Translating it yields CASSIPGTAVLANYGYTF.

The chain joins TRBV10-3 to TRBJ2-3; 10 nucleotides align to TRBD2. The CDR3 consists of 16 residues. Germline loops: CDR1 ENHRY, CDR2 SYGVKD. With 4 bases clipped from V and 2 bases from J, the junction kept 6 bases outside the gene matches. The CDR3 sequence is CAISGPTSGNTDTQYF. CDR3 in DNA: TGTGCCATCAGTGGACCCACTAGCGGGAACACAGATACGCAGTATTTT.